Listed below are T cell receptor beta chains from one sample, sequenced in a study of shared clonotypes between healthy human individuals. Only in-frame clones appear in the TCRdb table, and some are missing; sequencing was by immunoSEQ multiplex PCR. The table includes around 2,000,000 clones, roughly 94% detected once. The sample comprised naive CD8+ T cells sorted from blood. Every receptor here comes from a young man in good health. Each CDR3 is given with its conserved first and last residue. Fields, in order: J gene, V gene, clone size, D gene, CDR3 protein, CDR3 DNA. The D gene is left open where the match is weak. The size of a clone is reported for some rows only, either as once, few or many, or as a class for expanded clones.

TRBJ2-2,TRBV2,few,TRBD1,CASSDKGQGITGELFF,TGTGCCAGCAGTGATAAGGGACAGGGGATCACCGGGGAGCTGTTTTTT
TRBJ2-3,TRBV6-5,.,TRBD2,CASRAHSGIPDTQYF,TGTGCCAGCCGGGCACATAGCGGGATCCCAGATACGCAGTATTTT
TRBJ1-1,TRBV28,.,TRBD1,CASSPGTGETLNTEAFF,TGTGCCAGCAGTCCCGGGACAGGGGAAACTCTGAACACTGAAGCTTTCTTT
TRBJ2-3,TRBV7-9,.,.,CASSISTDTQYF,TGTGCCAGCAGCATTAGCACAGATACGCAGTATTTT
TRBJ2-3,TRBV4-3,.,TRBD2,CASSQDWLAETDTQYF,TGCGCCAGCAGCCAAGATTGGCTAGCGGAGACAGATACGCAGTATTTT
TRBJ1-5,TRBV27,.,.,CASSPIPRGDQPQHF,TGTGCCAGCAGTCCTATCCCCCGGGGCGATCAGCCCCAGCATTTT
TRBJ2-1,TRBV11-2,.,.,CASSLADYNEQFF,TGTGCTAGCAGCTTAGCGGACTACAATGAGCAGTTCTTC
TRBJ2-1,TRBV11-2,.,.,CASSLVSSEKQFF,TGTGCCAGCAGCTTAGTGTCTAGCGAGAAGCAGTTCTTC
TRBJ2-7,TRBV5-1,.,TRBD1,CASSSPGTGYYEQYF,TGCGCCAGCAGCTCACCCGGGACAGGGTATTACGAGCAGTACTTC
TRBJ2-5,TRBV7-6,.,TRBD2,CASSFLGAGLQETQYF,TGTGCCAGCAGCTTCCTAGGAGCGGGGCTCCAAGAGACCCAGTACTTC
TRBJ2-3,TRBV4-1,.,TRBD1,CASSPFGGQGLTDTQYF,TGCGCCAGCAGCCCGTTTGGGGGACAGGGGCTAACAGATACGCAGTATTTT
TRBJ1-5,TRBV6-1,.,.,CASSEMPALGSNQPQHF,TGTGCCAGCAGTGAAATGCCGGCCCTTGGAAGCAATCAGCCCCAGCATTTT
TRBJ2-2,TRBV4-3,.,.,CASSLTPEADTFTGELFF,TGCGCCAGCAGCCTCACCCCCGAGGCGGACACCTTCACCGGGGAGCTGTTTTTT
TRBJ2-2,TRBV4-1,.,TRBD2,CASSHLFLAGGNTGELFF,TGCGCCAGCAGCCACCTGTTTCTAGCGGGGGGAAACACCGGGGAGCTGTTTTTT
TRBJ2-7,TRBV7-9,.,.,CASSLIGPSYEQYF,TGTGCCAGCAGCTTAATTGGCCCTTCCTACGAGCAGTACTTC
TRBJ2-5,TRBV4-3,.,TRBD2,CASSQEVMWSGRATETQYF,TGCGCCAGCAGCCAAGAGGTCATGTGGAGCGGGAGGGCCACGGAGACCCAGTACTTC
TRBJ1-1,TRBV9,.,TRBD1,CASSELQGMNTEAFF,TGTGCCAGCAGCGAACTACAGGGGATGAACACTGAAGCTTTCTTT
TRBJ1-2,TRBV7-4,.,.,CASSPRTDKNYGYTF,TGTGCCAGCAGCCCCCGCACGGATAAGAACTATGGCTACACCTTC
TRBJ2-3,TRBV4-1,.,TRBD2,CASSQVLAGVRDTQYF,TGCGCCAGCAGCCAAGTACTAGCGGGAGTTAGAGATACGCAGTATTTT
TRBJ1-5,TRBV30,once,.,CAWSDTGHQPQHF,TGTGCCTGGAGTGATACAGGTCATCAGCCCCAGCATTTT
TRBJ2-5,TRBV28,.,.,CSCAGSWETQYF,TGTTCGTGTGCGGGGTCGTGGGAGACCCAGTACTTC
TRBJ2-6,TRBV7-9,once,.,CASSGEISGANVLTF,TGTGCCAGCTCGGGGGAGATCTCTGGGGCCAACGTCCTGACTTTC
TRBJ2-1,TRBV29-1,.,TRBD1,CSVEGQGASYNEQFF,TGCAGCGTTGAGGGACAGGGGGCCTCGTACAATGAGCAGTTCTTC
TRBJ2-1,TRBV10-1,.,TRBD2,CASSEFSGGALNEQFF,TGCGCCAGCAGTGAGTTCAGCGGGGGGGCCTTAAATGAGCAGTTCTTC
TRBJ1-2,TRBV9,.,.,CASSHMGGANYGYTF,TGTGCCAGCAGCCACATGGGGGGGGCCAACTATGGCTACACCTTC
TRBJ2-2,TRBV27,.,.,CASRFGWGNGELFF,TGTGCCAGCAGGTTCGGATGGGGTAACGGGGAGCTGTTTTTT
TRBJ2-1,TRBV11-1,.,TRBD2,CASSLPSGLAGTNEQFF,TGTGCCAGCAGCTTACCGTCGGGACTAGCGGGGACCAATGAGCAGTTCTTC
TRBJ2-7,TRBV30,.,.,CAWSDTNSYEQYF,TGTGCCTGGAGTGACACAAATTCCTACGAGCAGTACTTC
TRBJ2-7,TRBV6-1,.,.,CASSEALILDSYEQYF,TGTGCCAGCAGTGAAGCGTTAATTCTTGACTCCTACGAGCAGTACTTC
TRBJ2-7,TRBV4-3,.,TRBD1,CASAVGQGEYEQYF,TGCGCCAGCGCCGTCGGACAGGGGGAATACGAGCAGTACTTC
TRBJ1-1,TRBV19,once,.,CASSRDRMADTEAFF,TGTGCCAGTAGTAGAGACAGGATGGCCGACACTGAAGCTTTCTTT
TRBJ2-7,TRBV27,.,.,CASRPGTFYEQYF,TGTGCCAGCCGGCCAGGGACATTTTACGAGCAGTACTTC
TRBJ1-2,TRBV7-9,.,.,CASSLAEGTNYGYTF,TGTGCCAGCAGCTTAGCGGAGGGGACGAACTATGGCTACACCTTC
TRBJ1-4,TRBV7-9,once,.,CASSLRADPDEKLFF,TGTGCCAGCAGCTTACGGGCCGACCCGGATGAAAAACTGTTTTTT
TRBJ2-1,TRBV28,.,TRBD1,CASSPRQGAKNNEQFF,TGTGCCAGCAGTCCACGACAGGGGGCAAAAAACAATGAGCAGTTCTTC
TRBJ2-7,TRBV5-6,.,TRBD2,CASSFASGTYEQYF,TGTGCCAGCAGCTTTGCTAGCGGGACCTACGAGCAGTACTTC
TRBJ2-5,TRBV28,once,TRBD2,CASRSTRTSRFQETQYF,TGTGCCAGCAGATCAACCCGGACTAGCAGATTCCAAGAGACCCAGTACTTC
TRBJ2-7,TRBV28,.,TRBD2,CATITGGMNEQYF,TGTGCCACCATCACGGGAGGTATGAACGAGCAGTACTTC
TRBJ2-7,TRBV4-1,.,.,CASSQDPGRGYEQYF,TGCGCCAGCAGCCAAGATCCGGGGAGAGGCTACGAGCAGTACTTC
TRBJ2-1,TRBV10-3,.,TRBD2,CAISGLAGFNEQFF,TGTGCCATCAGTGGACTAGCGGGTTTCAATGAGCAGTTCTTC
TRBJ2-2,TRBV19,.,.,CASNRVADTGELFF,TGTGCCAGTAACAGGGTCGCGGACACCGGGGAGCTGTTTTTT
TRBJ1-2,TRBV18,.,TRBD1,CASSPTGQGAGYTF,TGTGCCAGCTCACCGACGGGACAGGGGGCCGGCTACACCTTC
TRBJ2-7,TRBV7-8,.,.,CASSLHRDYEQYF,TGTGCCAGCAGCCTCCACAGGGACTACGAGCAGTACTTC
TRBJ1-5,TRBV27,.,.,CASSFGYGQPQHF,TGTGCCAGCAGTTTTGGGTACGGTCAGCCCCAGCATTTT
TRBJ2-7,TRBV14,.,.,CASSPFRAPDYEQYF,TGTGCCAGCAGCCCATTCCGGGCCCCCGACTACGAGCAGTACTTC
TRBJ1-6,TRBV19,.,TRBD1,CASKDRSSYNSPLHF,TGTGCCAGCAAGGACAGGAGCTCCTATAATTCACCCCTCCACTTT
TRBJ2-7,TRBV7-2,.,.,CASSVGTPYEQYF,TGTGCCAGCAGCGTGGGGACGCCCTACGAGCAGTACTTC
TRBJ1-2,TRBV5-6,.,TRBD1,CASSLGGQNYGYTF,TGTGCCAGCAGCTTGGGGGGACAGAATTATGGCTACACCTTC
TRBJ2-3,TRBV4-3,.,TRBD2,CASSQDPGLAATQDTQYF,TGCGCCAGCAGCCAAGACCCGGGACTAGCGGCCACTCAGGATACGCAGTATTTT
TRBJ2-7,TRBV9,.,TRBD2,CASSVEGLAGAPYEQYF,TGTGCCAGCAGCGTAGAGGGACTAGCGGGGGCCCCTTACGAGCAGTACTTC